This passage covers 21 T cell receptor beta chains from one sample sequenced in a study of control samples from healthy donors and cancer patients. Assay: immunoSEQ multiplex PCR; the TCRdb copy retains only in-frame clones and omits some. The sample holds tens of thousands of clones, around 87% seen once. Sequenced material: PBMCs. These receptors originate from a woman aged 60-70 years with lung cancer.

The chain employs TRBV5-1 and TRBJ2-3, with D perhaps TRBD1 (7 bases). This CDR3 has 15 residues. Germline V lookup: CDR1 SGHRS, CDR2 YFSETQ. The V end lost 5 bases, the J end lost 3 bases, and 16 bases lay between the germline ends. The CDR3 coding sequence is TGCGCCAGCAGGACCCAGGGGGAGGTGACAGATACGCAGTATTTT. Amino acid sequence: CASRTQGEVTDTQYF.

Worth noting for this clone: The sample contains more than one DNA sequence encoding this CDR3. V and J are TRBV28 and TRBJ2-7, with D hard to call. The V end was cut by 1 base, the J end by 4 bases, with 5 bases between. CDR3 size: 12 residues. CDR1 and CDR2 (germline): MDHEN, SYDVKM. The CDR3 DNA is TGTGCCAGCAGTTTATCCGGGTACGAGCAGTACTTC. Its protein product is CASSLSGYEQYF.

The chain combines TRBV18 with TRBJ1-1, with a tentative D call TRBD1 (5 bases). The CDR3 is 13 residues long. With 0 bases removed from V and 11 bases from J, the gap between germline ends came to 13 bases. Germline CDR1 reads KGHSH; CDR2 reads LQKENI. The CDR3 coding sequence is TGTGCCAGCTCACCACCGGGGCCTCTGGGGGCTTTCTTT. Its translation: CASSPPGPLGAFF.

The genes are TRBV2 and TRBJ1-5; D unresolved. The CDR3 is 14 amino acids. V lost 7 bases and J lost 2, with 12 bases in between. CDR1 and CDR2 from the germline V gene are SNHLY and FYNNEI. Here the CDR3 DNA reads TGTGCCAGCATGAATGGACGTGGCAATCAGCCCCAGCATTTT. Translating it yields CASMNGRGNQPQHF.

V usage is TRBV5-1 and J usage is TRBJ1-3; the D is unclear. V was shortened by 4 bases and J by 2 bases, with 4 bases between the two germline ends. The CDR3 covers 12 residues. CDR1 SGHRS and CDR2 YFSETQ come from the germline V gene. The CDR3 loop is CASSPPGNTIYF. CDR3 nucleotide sequence: TGCGCCAGCAGCCCTCCTGGAAACACCATATATTTT.

This chain links TRBV5-4 with TRBJ2-2, with 7 bases aligning to TRBD1. The CDR3 totals 15 residues. Germline values: CDR1 SGHNT, CDR2 YYREEE (reference sequence). The junction had 9 bases not matched to a gene; V was cut back by 6 bases and J by 4 bases. The CDR3 reads CASTIGAGGTGELFF. Here the CDR3 DNA reads TGTGCCAGCACCATCGGGGCAGGGGGCACCGGGGAGCTGTTTTTT.

The chain carries TRBV5-5 and TRBJ1-4; D gene uncertain. The germline gives CDR1 SGHKS, CDR2 YYEKEE (reference sequence). V lost 4 bases to trimming and J lost 5 bases, with 9 bases between them. The CDR3 sequence is 13 residues long. CDR3: CASSPYPNEKLFF. The CDR3 nucleotides read TGTGCCAGCAGCCCATACCCGAATGAAAAACTGTTTTTT. The full variable domain, its missing parts supplied by reference TRBV5-5 and TRBJ1-4, is DAGVTQSPTHLIKTRGQQVTLRCSPISGHKSVSWYQQVLGQGPQFIFQYYEKEERGRGNFPDRFSARQFPNYSSELNVNALLLGDSALYLCASSPYPNEKLFFGSGTQLSVL.

About this clone: Other DNA sequences in the sample encode the same CDR3. V usage is TRBV12-3 or TRBV12-4 and J usage is TRBJ1-2, with D maybe TRBD1 (5 bases). Trimming took 3 bases from V and 4 from J, leaving 6 bases between them. This CDR3 is 12 amino acids long. The CDR3 is CASSLQGYGYTF. In DNA form, the CDR3 reads TGTGCCAGCAGTTTGCAGGGCTATGGCTACACCTTC.

This chain links TRBV3-1 (or the pseudogene TRBV3-2) with TRBJ2-1; perhaps TRBD1 as D (6 bases). Germline V lookup: CDR1 LGHDT, CDR2 YNNKEL (reference sequence). The CDR3 consists of 13 residues. The V and J ends lost 1 base and 6 bases respectively, with 7 bases between them. The chain's CDR3 is CASSQGTANEQFF. The CDR3, as DNA: TGTGCCAGCAGCCAAGGGACAGCCAATGAGCAGTTCTTC.

This chain links TRBV19 with TRBJ2-2, with D perhaps TRBD2 (6 bases). Trimming removed 5 bases at V and 9 bases at J, with 10 bases between. The CDR3 loop spans 12 amino acids. The germline V gene has CDR1 LNHDA and CDR2 SQIVND (reference sequence). The CDR3 DNA sequence: TGTGCCAGTAGTGGGGGGAGCCGGGAGCTGTTTTTT. It yields the protein CASSGGSRELFF.

V usage is TRBV9 and J usage is TRBJ2-5; 7 nucleotides align to TRBD1. The CDR3 loop spans 14 amino acids. V trimming: 4 bases; J trimming: 7 bases; junction bases outside the gene matches: 10. Per the germline V gene, CDR1 is SGDLS and CDR2 is YYNGEE. Here the CDR3 reads CASSSEGQFRTQYF. In DNA, the CDR3 is TGTGCCAGCAGCTCCGAGGGACAGTTCAGGACCCAGTACTTC.

This chain uses TRBV24-1 with TRBJ2-1, with 14 bases that match TRBD2. Germline V gene lookup returns CDR1 KGHDR and CDR2 SFDVKD. The CDR3 runs to 17 residues. Trimming removed 5 bases from V and 6 bases from J; junction bases left unmatched: 8. The CDR3 reads CATSGGPGLAGVNEQFF. The CDR3 DNA is TGTGCCACCAGTGGGGGTCCGGGACTAGCGGGAGTCAATGAGCAGTTCTTC.

V and J are TRBV6-2 or TRBV6-3 and TRBJ2-7, with 10 bases that match TRBD2. The CDR3 spans 14 residues. Trimming cost V 6 bases and J 5 bases; bases outside gene matches: 7. CDR1 MNHEY and CDR2 SVGEGT come from the germline V gene. CDR3 region: CASSGTSAVHEQYF. The CDR3 DNA reads as TGTGCCAGCAGCGGGACTAGCGCGGTCCACGAGCAGTACTTC.

This chain connects TRBV12-3 or TRBV12-4 to TRBJ1-2, with D perhaps TRBD1 (5 bases). V lost 2 bases and J lost 7, with 11 bases in between. The CDR3 has 13 residues. DNA for the CDR3: TGTGCCAGCAGTTTACCGACAGAAGGTGGCTACACCTTC. Amino acid sequence: CASSLPTEGGYTF.

The CDR3 loop reads CASSLGDRGLTGANVLTF. The CDR3 DNA reads TGTGCCAGCAGCTTAGGAGACAGGGGGCTGACTGGGGCCAACGTCCTGACTTTC. J is TRBJ2-6 and V is TRBV11-2; 10 bases fit TRBD1. The CDR3 extends over 18 amino acids. The germline gives CDR1 SGHAT, CDR2 FQNNGV. V gave up 1 base and J gave up 2 bases; unmatched junction bases: 5.

This clone was seen a single time. The rearrangement joins TRBV27 to TRBJ2-5; maybe TRBD2 (5 bases). Germline assignment: CDR1 MNHEY and CDR2 SMNVEV (reference sequence). CDR3 size: 13 residues. The V end lost 8 bases, the J end lost 1 base, and 11 bases lay between the germline ends. The CDR3 loop is CASGPSSQETQYF. The CDR3, as DNA: TGTGCCAGCGGACCTAGCAGCCAAGAGACCCAGTACTTC.

The J gene is TRBJ2-2, the V gene TRBV27; D perhaps matches TRBD1 (5 bases). CDR3 length equals 14 residues. The V gene's germline CDR1 is MNHEY and CDR2 SMNVEV (reference sequence). The ends were cut back, 6 bases at V and 2 bases at J, with 10 bases in the middle. The CDR3 DNA is TGTGCCAGCAGGCAGACAGTTAACACCGGGGAGCTGTTTTTT. Translating gives CASRQTVNTGELFF.

There are a few counts of this clone. The DNA for the CDR3 is TGCGCCAGCAGCTGGCTGGGCAATGAAGCTTTCTTT. Amino acids: CASSWLGNEAFF. The V and J genes are TRBV5-1 and TRBJ1-1, with unresolved D. V was pared by 3 bases and J by 7 bases, with 10 bases between. CDR1 is SGHRS, CDR2 YFSETQ, per germline. CDR3 length: 12 amino acids.

This clone was detected only once. The chain is built from TRBV29-1 and TRBJ1-2; TRBD1 agrees at 8 bases. Trimming took 4 bases from V and 3 from J; bases not matched to a gene: 10. This CDR3 spans 15 amino acids. Germline CDR1 is SQVTM and CDR2 is ANQGSEA. As DNA, the CDR3 is TGCAGCGTTGTTGGGGCAGGGGGCACAGACTATGGCTACACCTTC. This encodes CSVVGAGGTDYGYTF.

This chain links TRBV3-1 (or the pseudogene TRBV3-2) with TRBJ1-4; 7 positions match TRBD1. With 4 bases clipped from V and 4 bases from J, the junction kept 6 bases outside the gene matches. Germline V gene sequence: CDR1 LGHDT, CDR2 YNNKEL (reference sequence). The CDR3 covers 15 residues. In DNA, the CDR3 is TGTGCCAGCAGCCGTACAGGGGATGGTAATGAAAAACTGTTTTTT. This gives the protein CASSRTGDGNEKLFF.

The chain employs TRBV10-1 and TRBJ2-1; perhaps TRBD2 as D (5 bases). The germline CDR1 and CDR2 sequences are WNHNN and SYGVQD (reference sequence). The germline V and J ends were trimmed by 4 bases and 6 bases, with 7 bases remaining between them. CDR3 size: 12 residues. The CDR3 sequence: CASSGTLNEQFF. CDR3 in DNA: TGCGCCAGCAGTGGGACTCTCAATGAGCAGTTCTTC.